A selection of T cell receptor beta chains follows, all from one sample in a study of OX40 agonist ivuxolimab in advanced cancers. Method: immunoSEQ multiplex PCR; TCRdb's copy keeps in-frame clones and lacks some. The sample includes 130,000 or so clones, about 94% of them seen just once. The source material was CD4+ or CD8+ T cells sorted from blood, sampled in a trial of the OX40 agonist ivuxolimab. All receptors derive from an adult with an advanced solid tumor such as melanoma, head and neck, liver or kidney cancer. The conserved cysteine and the conserved F or W are not part of the CDR3 here. Fields, in order: V gene, CDR3 protein.

TRBV5-1	ASRGGRRYQETQY
TRBV11-2	ASSLAGTSGGAGETQY
TRBV7-9	ASSLALGRAYNEQF
TRBV19	ASSMYRTLNTEAF
TRBV7-3	ASSFGAGSPYEQY
TRBV5-6	ASSLQFYEQY
TRBV2	ASSGGFDYGYT
TRBV6-5	ASSYSGTGEETQY
TRBV19	ASSIDRGSGNTIY
TRBV23-1	ASRIRIQDPRNEQF
TRBV28	ASSSSGGYNEQF
TRBV28	ASSPIRNQPQH
TRBV29-1	SAVPGPEQDTQY
TRBV19	ASSIGQGKETQY
TRBV28	ASSLGNRGRAF
TRBV30	AWSSHGGGETQY
TRBV7-9	ASSALLPTYEQY
TRBV6-5	ASRTGTTNSPLH
TRBV7-2	ASSLDGGEMFTDTQY
TRBV11-3	ASSPVHSGRETQY
TRBV7-2	ASTLSGGGTDTQY
TRBV6-1	ASSRDVYGYT
TRBV11-3	ASSLGPTYEQY
TRBV7-6	ASSVKGGSNTEAF
TRBV28	ASSSWTGSSSYEQY
TRBV19	ASSMGDYSNQPQH
TRBV25-1	ASRGQGVVSEAF
TRBV7-8	ASSLKENTEAF
TRBV25-1	ASSEYAGNTIY
TRBV11-2	ASSLERESSYEQY
TRBV9	ASSPPSGSVGEQY
TRBV7-6	ASSSWTGREEKLF
TRBV9	ASSVPGGNTIY
TRBV27	ASRVLGQGQETQY
TRBV7-8	ASSSSGTRRGYT